A selection of T cell receptor beta chains follows, all from one sample in a study of spatial heterogeneity in lung cancer. From the 5' RACE reads, TCRdb called clonotypes with MiXCR, one entry per CDR3 protein. The sample shows more than 95,000 distinct CDR3 sequences, 12% of them seen only once. The sequencing here drew on PBMCs, taken at follow-up. The source is a male donor with early-stage non-small cell lung cancer. Each CDR3 is given with its conserved first and last residue.

>14|TRBV29-1|TRBJ2-4
CSVPSGGAKNIQYF
>15|TRBV4-2|TRBJ2-1
CASSQEGASYNEQFF
>16|TRBV4-3|TRBJ2-3
CASSSPGGTGTDTQYF
>14|TRBV12-3/TRBV12-4|TRBJ2-5
CASSLGQGFETQYF
>14|TRBV7-2|TRBJ2-1
CASSLAGGLDEQFF
>13|TRBV10-3|TRBJ2-5
CAISGTGRETQYF
>13|TRBV28|TRBJ2-5
CASSLGDFVTQYF
>13|TRBV4-1|TRBJ2-7
CASSLKAGNEQYF
>16|TRBV7-2|TRBJ2-5
CASSLVTAARQETQYF
>15|TRBV18|TRBJ1-1
CASSPSRQANTEAFF
>14|TRBV7-8|TRBJ1-1
CASSLAQWDTEAFF
>12|TRBV10-3|TRBJ2-1
CAISGPINEQFF
>15|TRBV9|TRBJ1-1
CASSPQVAGNTEAFF
>12|TRBV29-1|TRBJ2-5
CSVDDSQETQYF
>19|TRBV3-1|TRBJ2-3
CASSQAGTSGGDSTDTQYF
>14|TRBV11-2|TRBJ1-5
CASSLGAGGQPQHF
>15|TRBV5-1|TRBJ1-1
CASSWTGGRNTEAFF
>15|TRBV11-2|TRBJ2-5
CASSGLADLQETQYF
>12|TRBV7-9|TRBJ1-1
CASTLAGPEAFF
>14|TRBV29-1|TRBJ1-5
CSVEEGGSNQPQHF
>14|TRBV20-1|TRBJ2-7
CSAEYIEVSYEQYF
>13|TRBV6-2/TRBV6-3|TRBJ1-5
CASRDRAFQPQHF
>12|TRBV28|TRBJ2-7
CASNFDRVEQYF
>16|TRBV18|TRBJ2-3
CASSPPLAGTADTQYF
>14|TRBV27|TRBJ2-5
CASSSTPGLATQYF
>13|TRBV6-2/TRBV6-3|TRBJ2-1
CASSYSRGNEQFF
>15|TRBV5-1|TRBJ2-5
CASSLAGTGQETQYF
>12|TRBV19|TRBJ1-2
CATSRGSYGYTF
>17|TRBV4-1|TRBJ2-2
CASSQSSGQGSTGELFF
>13|TRBV12-3/TRBV12-4|TRBJ2-5
CASSPGPPGTQYF
>15|TRBV18|TRBJ2-1
CASSPRDNANNEQFF
>15|TRBV27|TRBJ2-7
CASSRSGSGAPEQYF
>14|TRBV28|TRBJ1-4
CASSKGGDGEKLFF
>15|TRBV2|TRBJ2-3
CASSEGQGSTDTQYF
>16|TRBV29-1|TRBJ2-3
CSVKGVAGAITDTQYF
>15|TRBV2|TRBJ2-1
CAASGTSGGVGEQFF
>13|TRBV6-1|TRBJ1-5
CAISLGPGQPQHF
>16|TRBV29-1|TRBJ2-6
CSGDSEGTPGANVLTF
>12|TRBV12-3/TRBV12-4|TRBJ1-2
CASSRTGEGYTF
>11|TRBV10-3|TRBJ2-1
CAISDGAEQFF
>15|TRBV7-6|TRBJ1-2
CASSFSNPGEGGYTF
>15|TRBV9|TRBJ2-5
CASSVVGGLGETQYF
>14|TRBV5-1|TRBJ2-2
CASRPGSNTGELFF